The present TCR beta chain was sequenced within a study of T cells in Graves' hyperthyroidism and ophthalmopathy. This clonotype was recorded many times. RNA transcripts were the template for amplifying TCR beta CDR3 regions. Initially, a first-round RT-PCR of the TCR CDR3 employed the HTBI primer set. TCRdb ran MiXCR on the multiplex PCR reads and lists one entry per CDR3 protein. The sample lists roughly 550,000 distinct CDR3 sequences, about 15% occurring once. CDR3 size: 12 residues. Germline CDR1 DFQATT, CDR2 SNEGSKA (reference sequence). V was cut by 5 bases and J by 2 bases, with 9 bases left in between.

Sequencing was performed on blood. The TCR sequence derives from a woman between 25 and 40 years old with Graves' ophthalmopathy. V is TRBV20-1 and J is TRBJ2-5; no definite D call. CDR3 in DNA: TGCAGTGCTCTTTCTAGTCAAGAGACCCAGTACTTC. The encoded protein is CSALSSQETQYF.